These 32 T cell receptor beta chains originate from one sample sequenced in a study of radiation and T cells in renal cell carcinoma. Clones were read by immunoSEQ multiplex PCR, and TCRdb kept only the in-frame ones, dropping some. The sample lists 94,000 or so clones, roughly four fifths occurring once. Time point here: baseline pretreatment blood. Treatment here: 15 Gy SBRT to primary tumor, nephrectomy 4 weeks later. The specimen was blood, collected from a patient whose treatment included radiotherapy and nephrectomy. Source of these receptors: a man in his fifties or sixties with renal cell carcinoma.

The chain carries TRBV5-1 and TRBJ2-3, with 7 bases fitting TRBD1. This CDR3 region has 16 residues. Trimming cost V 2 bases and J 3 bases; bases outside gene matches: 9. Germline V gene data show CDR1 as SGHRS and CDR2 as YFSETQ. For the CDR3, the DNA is TGCGCCAGCAGCTTACAAGACAGGGCCGTAACAGATACGCAGTATTTT. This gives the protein CASSLQDRAVTDTQYF.

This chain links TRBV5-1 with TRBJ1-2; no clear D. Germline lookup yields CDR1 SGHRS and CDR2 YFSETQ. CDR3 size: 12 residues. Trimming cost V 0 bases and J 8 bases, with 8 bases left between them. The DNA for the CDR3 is TGCGCCAGCAGCTTGGACCAAGGGGGCTACACCTTC. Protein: CASSLDQGGYTF.

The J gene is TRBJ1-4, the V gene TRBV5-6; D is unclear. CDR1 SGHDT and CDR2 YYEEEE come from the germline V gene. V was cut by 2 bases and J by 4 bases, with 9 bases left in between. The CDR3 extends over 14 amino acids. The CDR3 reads CASSFTGINEKLFF. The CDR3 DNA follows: TGTGCCAGCAGCTTCACCGGAATTAATGAAAAACTGTTTTTT.

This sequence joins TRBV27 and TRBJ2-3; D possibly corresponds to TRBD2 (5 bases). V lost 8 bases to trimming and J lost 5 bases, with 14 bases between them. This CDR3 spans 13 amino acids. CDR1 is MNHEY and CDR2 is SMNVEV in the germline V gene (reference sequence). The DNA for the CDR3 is TGTGCCAGCCGACCCCGGGGAGTAGATACGCAGTATTTT. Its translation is CASRPRGVDTQYF.

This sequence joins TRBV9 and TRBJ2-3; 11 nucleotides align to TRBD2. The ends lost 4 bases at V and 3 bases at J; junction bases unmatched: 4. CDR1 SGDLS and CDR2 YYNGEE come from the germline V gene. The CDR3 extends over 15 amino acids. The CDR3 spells CASSLRTSGTDTQYF. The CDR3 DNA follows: TGTGCCAGCAGCTTAAGGACTAGCGGGACAGATACGCAGTATTTT.

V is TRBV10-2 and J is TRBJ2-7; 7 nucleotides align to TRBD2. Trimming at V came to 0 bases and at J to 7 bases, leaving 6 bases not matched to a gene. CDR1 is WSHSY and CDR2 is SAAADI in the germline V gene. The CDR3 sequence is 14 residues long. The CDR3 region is CASSESTAGREQYF. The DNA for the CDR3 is TGCGCCAGCAGTGAGTCGACAGCGGGAAGGGAGCAGTACTTC.

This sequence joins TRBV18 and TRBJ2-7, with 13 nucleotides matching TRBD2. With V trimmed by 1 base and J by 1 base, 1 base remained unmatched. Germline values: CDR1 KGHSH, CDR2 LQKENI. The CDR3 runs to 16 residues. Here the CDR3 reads CASSPQGLAGSYEQYF. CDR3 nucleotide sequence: TGTGCCAGCTCACCACAGGGACTAGCGGGGTCCTACGAGCAGTACTTC.

The CDR3 reads CSARTSPYEQYF. CDR3 in DNA: TGCAGCGCCCGTACATCACCTTACGAGCAGTACTTC. The chain uses TRBV29-1 and TRBJ2-7; D is uncertain. CDR3 length equals 12 residues. V was pared by 7 bases and J by 4 bases, with 14 bases between. Germline lookup yields CDR1 SQVTM and CDR2 ANQGSEA.

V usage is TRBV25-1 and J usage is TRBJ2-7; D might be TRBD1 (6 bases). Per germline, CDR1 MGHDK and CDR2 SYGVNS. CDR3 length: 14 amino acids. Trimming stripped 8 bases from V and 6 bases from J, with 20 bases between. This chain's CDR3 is CASGMTGRPLEQYF. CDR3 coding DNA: TGTGCCAGCGGGATGACAGGTCGACCTCTCGAGCAGTACTTC.

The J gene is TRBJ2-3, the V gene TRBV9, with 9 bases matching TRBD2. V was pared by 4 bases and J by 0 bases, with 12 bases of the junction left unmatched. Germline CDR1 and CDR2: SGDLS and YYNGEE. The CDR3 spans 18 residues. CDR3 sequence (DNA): TGTGCCAGCAGCCCGGGGCGGGAGGGCGCCTTTAGCACAGATACGCAGTATTTT. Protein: CASSPGREGAFSTDTQYF.

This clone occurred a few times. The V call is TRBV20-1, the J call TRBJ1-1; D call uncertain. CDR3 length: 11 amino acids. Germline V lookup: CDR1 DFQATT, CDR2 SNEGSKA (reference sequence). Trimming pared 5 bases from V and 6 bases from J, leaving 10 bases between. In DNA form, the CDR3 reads TGCAGTGCTTTTGACACTCCTGAAGCTTTCTTT. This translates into CSAFDTPEAFF.

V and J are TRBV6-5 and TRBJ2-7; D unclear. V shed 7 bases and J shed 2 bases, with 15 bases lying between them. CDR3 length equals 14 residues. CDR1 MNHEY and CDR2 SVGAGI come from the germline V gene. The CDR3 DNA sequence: TGTGCCAGCATCGACGCAAAGATCCCCTACGAGCAGTACTTC. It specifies CASIDAKIPYEQYF.

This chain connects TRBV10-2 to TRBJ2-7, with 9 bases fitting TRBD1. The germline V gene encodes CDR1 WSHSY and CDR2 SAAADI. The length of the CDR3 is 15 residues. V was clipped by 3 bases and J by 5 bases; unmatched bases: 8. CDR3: CASSEPGQGKDEQYF. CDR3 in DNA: TGCGCCAGCAGTGAACCGGGACAGGGTAAGGACGAGCAGTACTTC.

The CDR3 nucleotides are TGTGCCAGCAGCTTAACCGGGACTAGCGGGAGGGCCGGGGGAGAGACCCAGTACTTC. Protein product: CASSLTGTSGRAGGETQYF. This chain uses TRBV7-8 with TRBJ2-5, with 16 bases identical to TRBD2. The CDR3 totals 19 residues. The junction had 10 bases not matched to a gene; V was cut back by 2 bases and J by 4 bases. Germline V gene lookup returns CDR1 SGHVS and CDR2 FQNEAQ.

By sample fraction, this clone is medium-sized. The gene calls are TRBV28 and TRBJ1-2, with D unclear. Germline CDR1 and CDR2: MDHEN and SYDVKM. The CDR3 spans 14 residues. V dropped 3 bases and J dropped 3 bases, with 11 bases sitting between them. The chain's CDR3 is CASSLGSEYYGYTF. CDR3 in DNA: TGTGCCAGCAGTTTGGGCTCGGAATACTATGGCTACACCTTC.

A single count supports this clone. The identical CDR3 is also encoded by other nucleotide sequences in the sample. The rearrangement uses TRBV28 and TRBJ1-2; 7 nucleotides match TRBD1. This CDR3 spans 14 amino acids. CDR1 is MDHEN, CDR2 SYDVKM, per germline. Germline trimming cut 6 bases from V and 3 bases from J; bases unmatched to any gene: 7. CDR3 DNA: TGTGCCAGCAGCCTAGGGACAGAATACTATGGCTACACCTTC. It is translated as CASSLGTEYYGYTF.

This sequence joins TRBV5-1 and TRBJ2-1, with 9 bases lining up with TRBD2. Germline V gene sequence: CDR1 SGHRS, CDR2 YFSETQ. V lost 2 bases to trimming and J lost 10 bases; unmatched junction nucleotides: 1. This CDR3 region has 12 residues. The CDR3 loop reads CASSLSGREQFF. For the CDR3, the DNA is TGCGCCAGCAGCTTAAGCGGGAGGGAGCAGTTCTTC. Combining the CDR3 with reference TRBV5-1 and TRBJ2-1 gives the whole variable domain KAGVTQTPRYLIKTRGQQVTLSCSPISGHRSVSWYQQTPGQGLQFLFEYFSETQRNKGNFPGRFSGRQFSNSRSEMNVSTLELGDSALYLCASSLSGREQFFGPGTRLTVL.

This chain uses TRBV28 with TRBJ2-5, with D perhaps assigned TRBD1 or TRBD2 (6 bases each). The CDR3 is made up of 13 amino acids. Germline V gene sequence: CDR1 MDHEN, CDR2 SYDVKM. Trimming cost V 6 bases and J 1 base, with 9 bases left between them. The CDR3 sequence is CASRKGGQETQYF. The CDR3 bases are TGTGCCAGCAGGAAGGGGGGCCAAGAGACCCAGTACTTC.

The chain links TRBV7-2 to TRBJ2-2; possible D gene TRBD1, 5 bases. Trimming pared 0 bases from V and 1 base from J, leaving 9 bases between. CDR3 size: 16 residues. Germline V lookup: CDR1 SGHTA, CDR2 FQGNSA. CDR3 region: CASSLALGRNTGELFF. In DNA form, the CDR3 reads TGTGCCAGCAGCTTAGCTCTGGGGCGGAACACCGGGGAGCTGTTTTTT.

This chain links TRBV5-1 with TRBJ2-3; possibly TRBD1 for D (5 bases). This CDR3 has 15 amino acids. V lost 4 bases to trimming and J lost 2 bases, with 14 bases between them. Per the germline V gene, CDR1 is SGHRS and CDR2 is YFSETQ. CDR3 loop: CASSPWTSDTDTQYF. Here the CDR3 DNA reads TGCGCCAGCAGCCCTTGGACATCCGACACAGATACGCAGTATTTT.

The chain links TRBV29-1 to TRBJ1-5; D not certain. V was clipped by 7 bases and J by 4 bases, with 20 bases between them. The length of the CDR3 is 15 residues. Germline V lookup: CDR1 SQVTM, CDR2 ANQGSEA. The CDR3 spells CSAPPGADGNQPQHF. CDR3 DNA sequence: TGCAGCGCCCCCCCCGGAGCGGATGGAAATCAGCCCCAGCATTTT. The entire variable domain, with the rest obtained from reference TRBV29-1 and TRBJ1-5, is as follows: SAVISQKPSRDICQRGTSLTIQCQVDSQVTMMFWYRQQPGQSLTLIATANQGSEATYESGFVIDKFPISRPNLTFSTLTVSNMSPEDSSIYLCSAPPGADGNQPQHFGDGTRLSIL.

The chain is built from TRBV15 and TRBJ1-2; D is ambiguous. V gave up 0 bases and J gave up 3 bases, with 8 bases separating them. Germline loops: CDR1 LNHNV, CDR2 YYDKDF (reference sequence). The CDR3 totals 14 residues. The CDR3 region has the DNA TGTGCCACCAGCAGAGACCCACGGGACTATGGCTACACCTTC. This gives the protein CATSRDPRDYGYTF.

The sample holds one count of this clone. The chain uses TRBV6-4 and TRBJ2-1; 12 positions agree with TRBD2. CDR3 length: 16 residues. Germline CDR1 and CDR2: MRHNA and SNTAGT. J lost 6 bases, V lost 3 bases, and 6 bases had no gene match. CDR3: CASSDPTSGSPNEQFF. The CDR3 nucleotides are TGTGCCAGCAGTGATCCGACTAGCGGGAGCCCCAATGAGCAGTTCTTC.

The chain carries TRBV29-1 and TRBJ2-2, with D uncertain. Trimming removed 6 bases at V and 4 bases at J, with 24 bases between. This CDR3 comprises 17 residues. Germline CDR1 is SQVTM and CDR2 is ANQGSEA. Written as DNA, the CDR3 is TGCAGCGTCCGTGGTGCCCCATTAGGCGAGATCACCGGGGAGCTGTTTTTT. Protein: CSVRGAPLGEITGELFF.

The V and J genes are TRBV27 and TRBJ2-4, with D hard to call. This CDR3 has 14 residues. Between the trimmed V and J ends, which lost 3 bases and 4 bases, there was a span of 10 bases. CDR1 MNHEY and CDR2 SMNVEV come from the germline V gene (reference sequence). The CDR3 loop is CASSFVGSKNIQYF. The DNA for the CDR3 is TGTGCCAGCAGTTTTGTAGGCAGTAAAAACATTCAGTACTTC.

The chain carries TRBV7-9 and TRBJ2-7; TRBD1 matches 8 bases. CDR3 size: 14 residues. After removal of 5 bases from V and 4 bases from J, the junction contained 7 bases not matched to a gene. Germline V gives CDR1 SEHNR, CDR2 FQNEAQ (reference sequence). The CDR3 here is CASSPRDRWYEQYF. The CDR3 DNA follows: TGTGCCAGCAGCCCCCGGGACAGGTGGTACGAGCAGTACTTC.

Written as DNA, the CDR3 is TGTGCCAGCAGAATCCGACAGGAGAACTATGGCTACACCTTC. Encoded protein: CASRIRQENYGYTF. This chain uses TRBV28 with TRBJ1-2, with a tentative D call TRBD1 (6 bases). V was trimmed by 6 bases and J by 2 bases, leaving 13 bases between them. Looked up from germline, CDR1 is MDHEN and CDR2 is SYDVKM. The CDR3 extends over 14 amino acids.

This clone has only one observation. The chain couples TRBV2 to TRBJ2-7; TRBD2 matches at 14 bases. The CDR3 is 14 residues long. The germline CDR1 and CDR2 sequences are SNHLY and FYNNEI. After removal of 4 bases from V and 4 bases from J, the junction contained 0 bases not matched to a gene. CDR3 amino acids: CASSGTSGRYEQYF. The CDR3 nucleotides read TGTGCCAGCAGTGGGACTAGCGGGAGGTACGAGCAGTACTTC.

For the CDR3, the DNA is TGCGCCAGCAGCTTGGAGGACAGCTTCTACGAGCAGTACTTC. Residues: CASSLEDSFYEQYF. V and J are TRBV5-1 and TRBJ2-7, with D tentatively TRBD1 (6 bases). CDR3 length: 14 amino acids. The germline V gene has CDR1 SGHRS and CDR2 YFSETQ. Trimming took off 0 bases at V and 3 bases at J, with 10 bases between the two ends.

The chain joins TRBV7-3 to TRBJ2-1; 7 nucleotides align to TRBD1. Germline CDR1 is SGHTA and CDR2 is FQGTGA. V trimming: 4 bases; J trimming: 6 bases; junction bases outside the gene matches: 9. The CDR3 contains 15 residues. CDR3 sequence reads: CASSSHHGTANEQFF. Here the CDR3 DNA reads TGTGCCAGCAGCTCGCACCACGGGACAGCCAATGAGCAGTTCTTC.

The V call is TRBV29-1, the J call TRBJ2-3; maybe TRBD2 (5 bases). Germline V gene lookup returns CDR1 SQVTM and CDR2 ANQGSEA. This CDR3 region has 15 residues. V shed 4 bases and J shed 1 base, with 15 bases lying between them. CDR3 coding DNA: TGCAGCGTTGCGGGTGGGGTCGGGGGCACAGATACGCAGTATTTT. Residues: CSVAGGVGGTDTQYF.

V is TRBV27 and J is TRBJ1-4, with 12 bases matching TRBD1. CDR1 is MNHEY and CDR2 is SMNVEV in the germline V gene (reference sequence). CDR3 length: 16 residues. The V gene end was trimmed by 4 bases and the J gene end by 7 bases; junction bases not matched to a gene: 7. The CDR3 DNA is TGTGCCAGCAGTTCCCCAAGGGACAGGGGGCGTGAAAAACTGTTTTTT. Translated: CASSSPRDRGREKLFF. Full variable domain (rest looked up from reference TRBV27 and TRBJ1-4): EAQVTQNPRYLITVTGKKLTVTCSQNMNHEYMSWYRQDPGLGLRQIYYSMNVEVTDKGDVPEGYKVSRKEKRNFPLILESPSPNQTSLYFCASSSPRDRGREKLFFGSGTQLSVL.